Shown below are 32 T cell receptor beta chains from a single sample sequenced in a study of T cell repertoires in cytomegalovirus infection. TCRdb reprocessed the reads with MiXCR, giving one entry per CDR3 protein. The table records fewer than 250,000 distinct CDR3 sequences, 12% of them present only once. The material sequenced was PBMCs. Source of these receptors: a human donor in good health (CMV status not recorded). Some clones in this sample may be carry-over from other donors' samples.

This clonotype was observed at least ten times. This sequence joins TRBV6-1 and TRBJ2-3, with 12 bases identical to TRBD2. CDR3 length equals 17 residues. Germline CDR1 and CDR2: MNHNS and SASEGT. After removal of 5 bases from V and 2 bases from J, the junction contained 8 bases not matched to a gene. CDR3 amino acids: CASSQIRLAGDTDTQYF. The CDR3 coding sequence is TGTGCCAGCAGTCAAATCAGACTAGCGGGAGACACAGATACGCAGTATTTT.

This clonotype was seen just once. V usage is TRBV29-1 and J usage is TRBJ1-2; 7 bases fit TRBD1. Germline V gives CDR1 SQVTM, CDR2 ANQGSEA. The junction had 3 bases not matched to a gene; V was cut back by 6 bases and J by 2 bases. This CDR3 is built from 12 residues. As DNA, the CDR3 is TGCAGCGTAGCGACAGGGAACTATGGCTACACCTTC. Protein product: CSVATGNYGYTF.

CDR3 residues: CASSITIAFF. For the CDR3, the DNA is TGTGCCAGCAGTATAACCATCGCTTTCTTT. The chain links TRBV6-6 to TRBJ1-1; D gene unclear. The CDR3 runs to 10 residues. CDR1 is MNHNY and CDR2 is SVGAGI in the germline V gene (reference sequence). Trimming took off 5 bases at V and 11 bases at J, with 9 bases between the two ends.

In this sample, this clonotype turned up a few times. The J gene is TRBJ1-2, the V gene TRBV29-1; 7 bases fit TRBD1. This CDR3 spans 11 amino acids. Germline CDR1 reads SQVTM; CDR2 reads ANQGSEA. After removal of 7 bases from V and 10 bases from J, the junction contained 9 bases not matched to a gene. The CDR3 loop reads CSAIKTGDYTF. CDR3 nucleotide sequence: TGCAGCGCCATCAAAACAGGGGACTACACCTTC.

This clonotype appeared many times. The chain has TRBV18 and TRBJ1-1, with a tentative D call TRBD1 (6 bases). Per the germline V gene, CDR1 is KGHSH and CDR2 is LQKENI. The CDR3 has 13 residues. Trimming cost V 2 bases and J 5 bases, with 9 bases left between them. The CDR3 DNA reads TGTGCCAGCTCACCAACAGGGCAAACTGAAGCTTTCTTT. It codes for CASSPTGQTEAFF.

This clonotype was recorded many times. Sequence at one end of the junction differs from germline and may be a read error. The chain carries TRBV7-2 and TRBJ1-1, with D unclear. The CDR3 extends over 12 amino acids. Looked up from germline, CDR1 is SGHTA and CDR2 is FQGNSA. The CDR3 reads CASSLDFTGAFF. The DNA for the CDR3 is TGTGCCAGCAGCTTAGATTTTACTGGAGCTTTCTTT.

Many counts were recorded for this clonotype. This rearrangement joins TRBV7-3 to TRBJ2-7; 7 positions agree with TRBD1. The CDR3 has 14 residues. Germline CDR1 reads SGHTA; CDR2 reads FQGTGA. Trimming cost V 1 base and J 2 bases; bases outside gene matches: 2. The CDR3 protein is CASSLKGQTYEQYF. CDR3 DNA: TGTGCCAGCAGCTTAAAGGGACAGACCTACGAGCAGTACTTC.

This chain's CDR3 is CASSRERTLPGSPLHF. The DNA for the CDR3 is TGTGCCAGCAGCCGCGAACGGACCCTCCCGGGTTCACCCCTCCACTTT. J is TRBJ1-6 and V is TRBV5-4; no clear D gene. Germline CDR1 is SGHNT and CDR2 is YYREEE (reference sequence). The CDR3 extends over 16 amino acids. Between the trimmed V and J ends, which lost 4 bases and 9 bases, there was a span of 20 bases.

The gene calls are TRBV29-1 and TRBJ2-1; D possibly corresponds to TRBD2 (6 bases). The germline V gene has CDR1 SQVTM and CDR2 ANQGSEA. The CDR3 consists of 12 residues. CDR3 in amino acids: CSVGSAYNEQFF. The CDR3 coding sequence is TGCAGTGTCGGGAGTGCCTACAATGAGCAGTTCTTC.

This clonotype was detected many times. The chain joins TRBV6-2 or TRBV6-3 to TRBJ1-5, with 7 bases matching TRBD1. From germline, CDR1 is MNHEY and CDR2 SVGEGT. V was pared by 7 bases and J by 6 bases, with 6 bases of the junction left unmatched. The CDR3 covers 13 residues. The CDR3 bases are TGTGCCAGCAACGACAGGGTCGGTCAGCCCCAGCATTTT. Translation: CASNDRVGQPQHF.

The CDR3 loop is CAIGPGGPGDTQYF. The CDR3 nucleotides are TGTGCCATCGGTCCGGGAGGGCCAGGAGATACGCAGTATTTT. The genes are TRBV10-3 and TRBJ2-3; 8 bases agree with TRBD2. CDR3 length equals 14 residues. The germline V gene encodes CDR1 ENHRY and CDR2 SYGVKD. The junction had 9 bases not matched to a gene; V was cut back by 8 bases and J by 5 bases.

In this sample, this clonotype turned up a few times. The chain couples TRBV14 to TRBJ1-2; no reliable D call. The CDR3 is made up of 13 amino acids. CDR1 is SGHDN and CDR2 is FVKESK in the germline V gene. Trimming left V 5 bases short and J 2 bases short, with 9 bases between. CDR3 loop: CASSVSNNYGYTF. The CDR3 nucleotides read TGTGCCAGCAGCGTTTCTAACAACTATGGCTACACCTTC.

This chain joins TRBV28 and TRBJ2-3; TRBD1 matches at 10 bases. The CDR3 has 17 residues. Germline V gives CDR1 MDHEN, CDR2 SYDVKM. V trimming: 7 bases; J trimming: 7 bases; junction bases outside the gene matches: 17. The CDR3 reads CASTEPSGTGERYTQYF. For the CDR3, the DNA is TGTGCCAGCACCGAACCCTCCGGGACAGGGGAACGATATACGCAGTATTTT.

This clonotype was seen a handful of times. The gene calls are TRBV28 and TRBJ2-1; 8 nucleotides match TRBD2. This CDR3 has 14 amino acids. Germline CDR1 MDHEN, CDR2 SYDVKM. Trimming took 3 bases from V and 4 from J; bases not matched to a gene: 2. The CDR3 coding sequence is TGTGCCAGCAGTTTTGCGGGAGGTTACAATGAGCAGTTCTTC. Translating it yields CASSFAGGYNEQFF. Full variable domain (rest looked up from reference TRBV28 and TRBJ2-1): DVKVTQSSRYLVKRTGEKVFLECVQDMDHENMFWYRQDPGLGLRLIYFSYDVKMKEKGDIPEGYSVSREKKERFSLILESASTNQTSMYLCASSFAGGYNEQFFGPGTRLTVL.

Concerning this clonotype: This could be a read error, since a much larger clone is one nucleotide away. The chain uses TRBV19 and TRBJ1-5, with TRBD1 matching over 10 bases. This CDR3 contains 15 residues. The V gene's germline CDR1 is LNHDA and CDR2 SQIVND (reference sequence). CDR3 residues: CTSKGDRGRGQPQHF. The CDR3 bases are TGTACCAGTAAAGGTGACAGGGGGCGAGGGCAGCCCCAGCATTTT.

The V gene is TRBV5-1, the J gene TRBJ2-1, with 11 bases that match TRBD2. Per the germline V gene, CDR1 is SGHRS and CDR2 is YFSETQ. Trimming took 4 bases from V and 6 from J; bases not matched to a gene: 6. The CDR3 extends over 15 amino acids. The CDR3 DNA sequence: TGCGCCAGCAGCGTCACCGGGACTAGCGGCAATGAGCAGTTCTTC. It yields the protein CASSVTGTSGNEQFF. The full variable domain, its missing parts supplied by reference TRBV5-1 and TRBJ2-1, is KAGVTQTPRYLIKTRGQQVTLSCSPISGHRSVSWYQQTPGQGLQFLFEYFSETQRNKGNFPGRFSGRQFSNSRSEMNVSTLELGDSALYLCASSVTGTSGNEQFFGPGTRLTVL.

This clonotype has a handful of counts. This sequence joins TRBV20-1 and TRBJ2-3, with TRBD1 as a possible D gene (5 bases). Germline CDR1 reads DFQATT; CDR2 reads SNEGSKA (reference sequence). Trimming removed 6 bases from V and 3 bases from J, with 13 bases in between. This CDR3 is 13 amino acids long. The CDR3 DNA is TGCAGTGCCACCCGACAGATGACAGATACGCAGTATTTT. Residues: CSATRQMTDTQYF.

This chain links TRBV12-3 or TRBV12-4 with TRBJ2-7; 11 nucleotides align to TRBD1. With 4 bases clipped from V and 5 bases from J, the junction kept 7 bases outside the gene matches. The CDR3 contains 15 residues. The CDR3 here is CASSSRGTGGHEQYF. The DNA for the CDR3 is TGTGCCAGCAGTTCCAGGGGGACAGGGGGGCACGAGCAGTACTTC.

The chain combines TRBV7-3 with TRBJ1-1; possible D gene TRBD1, 5 bases. Germline loops: CDR1 SGHTA, CDR2 FQGTGA. The CDR3 is 12 amino acids. With 10 bases removed from V and 4 bases from J, the gap between germline ends came to 13 bases. The CDR3 loop reads CATPGGATEAFF. Written as DNA, the CDR3 is TGTGCCACCCCGGGGGGAGCCACTGAAGCTTTCTTT.

This clonotype has only a few counts. This chain links TRBV2 with TRBJ1-2; a possible D gene is TRBD1 (5 bases). The germline CDR1 and CDR2 sequences are SNHLY and FYNNEI. This CDR3 comprises 12 residues. Trimming took off 4 bases at V and 7 bases at J, with 10 bases between the two ends. The CDR3 reads CASSAGRLGYTF. In DNA form, the CDR3 reads TGTGCCAGCAGTGCGGGACGGCTTGGCTACACCTTC.

This clonotype was seen many times. This sequence joins TRBV28 and TRBJ2-7; 9 bases agree with TRBD2. Looked up from germline, CDR1 is MDHEN and CDR2 is SYDVKM. With 3 bases clipped from V and 6 bases from J, the junction kept 6 bases outside the gene matches. There are 14 residues in the CDR3. CDR3 region: CASSFGGRAREQYF. In DNA, the CDR3 is TGTGCCAGCAGTTTTGGCGGGAGGGCGCGCGAGCAGTACTTC.

This clonotype was observed many times. The rearrangement links TRBV11-3 to TRBJ1-2; tentative D call: TRBD1 (5 bases). With 4 bases removed from V and 0 bases from J, the gap between germline ends came to 12 bases. The V gene's germline CDR1 is SGHNT and CDR2 YENEEA. The CDR3 extends over 15 amino acids. CDR3 coding DNA: TGTGCCAGCAGCTCGGGACGGAGAGCTAACTATGGCTACACCTTC. Translating it yields CASSSGRRANYGYTF.

This clonotype was counted many times. This chain joins TRBV11-3 and TRBJ2-7; D unresolved. The ends were cut back, 2 bases at V and 2 bases at J, with 10 bases in the middle. The CDR3 is made up of 14 amino acids. The germline CDR1 and CDR2 sequences are SGHNT and YENEEA. This chain's CDR3 is CASSLQANTYEQYF. The CDR3, as DNA: TGTGCCAGCAGCTTACAGGCAAACACCTACGAGCAGTACTTC.

This clonotype was observed many times. This chain joins TRBV6-2 or TRBV6-3 and TRBJ2-2, with unresolved D. Germline CDR1 is MNHEY and CDR2 is SVGEGT. Trimming removed 6 bases at V and 5 bases at J, with 7 bases between. The CDR3 consists of 12 residues. DNA of the CDR3: TGTGCCAGCAGCTACGGGACCGGGGAGCTGTTTTTT. This sequence encodes CASSYGTGELFF.

This clonotype has at least ten counts. The rearrangement links TRBV12-3 or TRBV12-4 to TRBJ2-7; 9 bases line up with TRBD1. The CDR3 extends over 13 amino acids. The ends lost 5 bases at V and 6 bases at J; junction bases unmatched: 5. CDR3 loop: CASSRDRVSEQYF. In DNA form, the CDR3 reads TGTGCCAGCAGTCGGGACAGGGTAAGCGAGCAGTACTTC.

In its sample, this clonotype was seen many times. The chain carries TRBV7-2 and TRBJ2-7; tentatively, D is TRBD1 or TRBD2 (5 bases each). The length of the CDR3 is 15 residues. CDR1 and CDR2 (germline): SGHTA, FQGNSA. Trimming pared 3 bases from V and 2 bases from J, leaving 14 bases between. The CDR3 reads CASSLYPGTPYEQYF. CDR3 nucleotides: TGTGCCAGCAGCTTGTACCCCGGGACCCCCTACGAGCAGTACTTC. The full variable domain, its missing parts supplied by reference TRBV7-2 and TRBJ2-7, is GAGVSQSPSNKVTEKGKDVELRCDPISGHTALYWYRQSLGQGLEFLIYFQGNSAPDKSGLPSDRFSAERTGGSVSTLTIQRTQQEDSAVYLCASSLYPGTPYEQYFGPGTRLTVT.

This clonotype was detected many times. The V call is TRBV7-6, the J call TRBJ1-5; D uncertain. The CDR3 is 14 amino acids. Between the trimmed V and J ends, which lost 1 base and 6 bases, there was a span of 10 bases. CDR1 is SGHVS, CDR2 FNYEAQ, per germline. The CDR3: CASSLGGGSQPQHF. CDR3 nucleotide sequence: TGTGCCAGCAGCTTAGGGGGAGGGAGTCAGCCCCAGCATTTT.

This clonotype was seen ten or more times. This rearrangement joins TRBV7-9 to TRBJ2-2; no clear D. The CDR3 covers 14 residues. CDR1 and CDR2 (germline): SEHNR, FQNEAQ (reference sequence). V was clipped by 3 bases and J by 4 bases, with 9 bases between them. The CDR3 DNA is TGTGCCAGCAGCTTCGCTAGTACCACCGGGGAGCTGTTTTTT. It yields the protein CASSFASTTGELFF.

This clonotype has just a few counts. This rearrangement joins TRBV7-3 to TRBJ2-1; 9 nucleotides agree with TRBD2. The CDR3 is 16 amino acids. The trim removed 5 bases at V and 0 bases at J, leaving 5 bases unmatched. In germline, CDR1 is SGHTA, CDR2 FQGTGA. The CDR3: CASSPAGGGSYNEQFF. In DNA, the CDR3 is TGTGCCAGCAGCCCAGCGGGGGGTGGCTCCTACAATGAGCAGTTCTTC.

The chain combines TRBV29-1 with TRBJ1-2, with no clear D. The CDR3 is made up of 13 amino acids. The germline V gene encodes CDR1 SQVTM and CDR2 ANQGSEA. Trimming removed 4 bases at V and 7 bases at J, with 16 bases between. As DNA, the CDR3 is TGCAGCGTTGGGGGAGAGGGATTCACTGGCTACACCTTC. It encodes CSVGGEGFTGYTF.

This clonotype was counted ten times or more. CDR3 sequence: CASSESPTGTQSYEQYF. As DNA, the CDR3 is TGTGCCAGCAGTGAATCCCCAACAGGTACTCAATCCTACGAGCAGTACTTC. This sequence joins TRBV6-1 and TRBJ2-7; possibly TRBD1 for D (5 bases). The V end was cut by 2 bases, the J end by 1 base, with 18 bases between. The CDR3 length is 17 residues. The germline gives CDR1 MNHNS, CDR2 SASEGT.

This clonotype was observed at least ten times. The chain recombines TRBV19 with TRBJ2-3, with TRBD1 identical over 8 bases. This CDR3 contains 13 residues. Germline-derived CDR1 and CDR2 are LNHDA and SQIVND (reference sequence). Trimming cost V 8 bases and J 2 bases; bases outside gene matches: 3. As DNA, the CDR3 is TGTGCCAGTCGGACAGGGCTCACAGATACGCAGTATTTT. Translated, it gives CASRTGLTDTQYF.